This T cell receptor beta chain is drawn from a study of T cells in Graves' hyperthyroidism and ophthalmopathy. Using RNA transcripts as the source, TCR beta CDR3 regions were amplified. HTBI primers were employed in a first-round RT-PCR of the TCR CDR3. Using its own MiXCR run on the multiplex PCR reads, TCRdb lists one record per CDR3 protein. The repertoire includes approximately 610,000 distinct CDR3 sequences, approximately 15% of them detected once, and about 17% sits in the top ten. To note about this clonotype: A much bigger clone sits one base away, suggesting this may be a read error.

This CDR3 spans 14 amino acids. Looked up from germline, CDR1 is MNHEY and CDR2 is SVGAGI. The V gene lost 2 bases and the J gene lost 9 bases, with 17 bases spanning the gap. The authors deemed Graves' hyperthyroidism stable absent ophthalmopathy progression within 18 months. Sequencing was carried out using blood. This chain joins TRBV6-5 and TRBJ2-7; tentative D call: TRBD1 (7 bases). This receptor was taken from a woman under 30 with Graves' hyperthyroidism. Here the CDR3 DNA reads TGTGCCAGCAGTTACCTCGCGGGACAGAGCGGGCAGTACTTC. This sequence encodes CASSYLAGQSGQYF.